This TCR beta chain was sequenced in a study of HIV-infected patients and healthy controls. MiXCR was run by TCRdb on the 5' RACE reads, yielding one entry per CDR3 protein. The sample contains more than 60,000 distinct CDR3 sequences, about 19% of which appear only once. This clonotype has only a few counts. The sequenced sample consisted of CD4+ T cells from blood. This receptor was identified in a human donor in good health.

In DNA, the CDR3 is TGCGCCAGCAGCCAAGATGGGAATAGACAAGACGAGCAGTACTTC. As protein: CASSQDGNRQDEQYF. V and J are TRBV4-1 and TRBJ2-7; D remains ambiguous. This CDR3 is built from 15 residues. Trimming shortened V by 0 bases and J by 5 bases, and 14 bases separated the two germline ends. The germline V gene encodes CDR1 MGHRA and CDR2 YSYEKL.